This T cell receptor (beta chain) was sequenced in a study of cytomegalovirus exposure and HLA in healthy donors. By share, this clone ranks as medium-sized. V was clipped by 8 bases and J by 5 bases; unmatched bases: 10. CDR3 size: 14 residues. CDR1 MNHEY and CDR2 SVGAGI come from the germline V gene. Data came from immunoSEQ multiplex PCR; TCRdb stores just in-frame clones and leaves some out. The repertoire has 180,000 or so clones, about 89% of them found once; the top ten carry roughly 2.6%. Sequencing was done on a sample of PBMCs. V and J are TRBV6-5 and TRBJ2-7, with 9 bases lining up with TRBD1. The receptor comes from a man aged 18 to 29 in good health and CMV-seropositive. The DNA of the CDR3 is TGTGCCAGCTCTAGACAGGGGGATATCGACGAGCAGTACTTC. Amino acid sequence: CASSRQGDIDEQYF.